This TCR beta chain was captured by sequencing in a study of beta chain features in type 1 diabetes. Since all of the isolated RNA was reverse transcribed, expressed TCRB transcripts were what got sequenced. The study sequenced naive, central memory and regulatory T cell samples to an average of about 3.9 million reads. The repertoire was sequenced with immunoSEQ multiplex PCR; TCRdb's copy has only in-frame clones and lacks some. In the table there are roughly 500,000 clones, about 10% of which are singletons. The ends were cut back, 8 bases at V and 4 bases at J, with 19 bases in the middle. Germline-derived CDR1 and CDR2 are KGHSH and LQKENI. CDR3 size: 15 residues. Broader study findings: Equally in patients and controls, shorter templates might have been favored by PCR. Significant though moderate, a shortening of TCRB CDR3s appeared in all four CD4+ subsets of Type 1 diabetes patients.

A single heparinised blood sample, averaging approximately 110 mL, was obtained per donor. This clone was counted a few times. The antigen remains unidentified. The rearrangement uses TRBV18 and TRBJ2-3; tentatively, D is TRBD2 (5 bases). The receptor was derived from a young woman in good health. Sequenced material: naive CD4+ T cells from blood. The CDR3 protein is CASTHGEGSADTQYF. In nucleotides, the CDR3 is TGTGCCAGCACGCACGGAGAGGGCAGCGCAGATACGCAGTATTTT. The entire variable domain, with the rest obtained from reference TRBV18 and TRBJ2-3, is as follows: NAGVMQNPRHLVRRRGQEARLRCSPMKGHSHVYWYRQLPEEGLKFMVYLQKENIIDESGMPKERFSAEFPKEGPSILRIQQVVRGDSAAYFCASTHGEGSADTQYFGPGTRLTVL.